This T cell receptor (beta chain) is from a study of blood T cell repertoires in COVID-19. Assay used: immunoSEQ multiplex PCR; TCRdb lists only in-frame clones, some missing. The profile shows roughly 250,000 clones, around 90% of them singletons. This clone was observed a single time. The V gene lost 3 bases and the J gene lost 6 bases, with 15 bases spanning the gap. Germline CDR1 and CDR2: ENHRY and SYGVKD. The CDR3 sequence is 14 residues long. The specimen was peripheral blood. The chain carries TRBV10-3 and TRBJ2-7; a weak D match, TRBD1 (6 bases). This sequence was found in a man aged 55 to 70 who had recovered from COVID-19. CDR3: CAISDPGQGREQYF. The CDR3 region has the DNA TGTGCCATCAGTGACCCGGGACAAGGGCGCGAGCAGTACTTC.